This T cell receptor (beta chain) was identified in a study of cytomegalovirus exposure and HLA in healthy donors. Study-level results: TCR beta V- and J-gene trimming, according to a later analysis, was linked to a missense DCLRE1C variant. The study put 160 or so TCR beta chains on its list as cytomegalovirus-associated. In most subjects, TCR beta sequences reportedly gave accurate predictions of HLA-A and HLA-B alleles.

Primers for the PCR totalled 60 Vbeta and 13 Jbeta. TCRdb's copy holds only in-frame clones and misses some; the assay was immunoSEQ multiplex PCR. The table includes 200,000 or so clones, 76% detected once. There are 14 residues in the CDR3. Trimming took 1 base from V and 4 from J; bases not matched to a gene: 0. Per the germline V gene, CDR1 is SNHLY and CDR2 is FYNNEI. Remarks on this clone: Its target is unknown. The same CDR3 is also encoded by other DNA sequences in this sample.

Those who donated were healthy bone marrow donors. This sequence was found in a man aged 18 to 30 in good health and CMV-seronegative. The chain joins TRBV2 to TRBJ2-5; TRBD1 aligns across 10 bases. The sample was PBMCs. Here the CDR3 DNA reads TGTGCCAGCAGTGAAGGGGACAGGGGAGAGACCCAGTACTTC. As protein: CASSEGDRGETQYF.